This note documents a single T cell receptor beta chain sequence. This entry belongs to a study of blood T cell repertoires in COVID-19. Across the study: COVID-19 samples collected from the United States, Italy and Spain covered acute and convalescent phases. From T cells, B-cell-depleted T cells, or PBMCs came the material, which was cDNA or gDNA.

The germline CDR1 and CDR2 sequences are MNHEY and SMNVEV (reference sequence). The trim removed 3 bases at V and 10 bases at J, leaving 5 bases unmatched. CDR3 length equals 15 residues. The table came from immunoSEQ multiplex PCR; TCRdb's copy has only in-frame clones and leaves some out. The data contain approximately 270,000 clones, approximately 91% of them singletons. V usage is TRBV27 and J usage is TRBJ2-1; 14 nucleotides line up with TRBD2. Sequenced material: peripheral blood. The receptor's source is a man in his forties or fifties with acute or convalescent COVID-19. CDR3 loop: CASSLPGLAGVEQFF. The CDR3 DNA sequence: TGTGCCAGCAGTTTGCCGGGACTAGCGGGGGTCGAGCAGTTCTTC.